This TCR beta chain was captured in a study of PD-1 blockade in classical Hodgkin lymphoma. The wider study: Patients in the cohort were put on intravenous nivolumab, 3 mg/kg every 2 weeks.

CDR1 is MNHNY, CDR2 SVGAGI, per germline (reference sequence). Germline trimming cut 1 base from V and 2 bases from J; bases unmatched to any gene: 3. CDR3 length equals 16 residues. Each patient relapsed following autologous stem cell transplantation, and prior brentuximab vedotin exposure differed. Only in-frame clones appear in the TCRdb table, and some are missing; sequencing was by immunoSEQ multiplex PCR. Of some 20,000 clones in the sample, about nine tenths are singletons; the top ten hold less than 15%. The sample in question was peripheral blood mononuclear cells (PBMCs), obtained before the second cycle of nivolumab. The gene calls are TRBV6-6 and TRBJ2-2; 8 bases line up with TRBD2. The TCR originated in a human donor with classical Hodgkin lymphoma. The CDR3 DNA is TGTGCCAGCAGTTACTTCGGGGGGGCCAACACCGGGGAGCTGTTTTTT. Encoded protein: CASSYFGGANTGELFF.